This TCR beta chain is from a study of T cells in women clearing cervical HPV infection. General observations from the study: Cases carried less TRBV6-7 than controls: approximately 0.1% versus 0.16%.

Only in-frame clones appear in the TCRdb table, and some are missing; sequencing was by immunoSEQ multiplex PCR. The sample totals tens of thousands of clones. As for this clone: Its specificity is not known. The read ends 3 residues before the CDR3 terminus; that terminus is restored from the germline J gene.

CDR1 is SGHNT and CDR2 is YYREEE in the germline V gene (reference sequence). The trim removed 0 bases at V and 10 bases at J, leaving 8 bases unmatched. The CDR3 loop spans 16 amino acids. The specimen was blood buffy coat. V is TRBV5-4 and J is TRBJ1-6, with 9 positions matching TRBD1. This clonotype originated in a woman between 18 and 69 years old with a cervical HPV16 infection that either progressed to CIN3+ or cleared (not recorded which). The CDR3 bases that were read are TGTGCCAGCAGCTTGGGCTTCGGGACAGGGAGGTCACCC. It is translated as CASSLGFGTGRSP. The whole CDR3 sequence is CASSLGFGTGRSPLHF.